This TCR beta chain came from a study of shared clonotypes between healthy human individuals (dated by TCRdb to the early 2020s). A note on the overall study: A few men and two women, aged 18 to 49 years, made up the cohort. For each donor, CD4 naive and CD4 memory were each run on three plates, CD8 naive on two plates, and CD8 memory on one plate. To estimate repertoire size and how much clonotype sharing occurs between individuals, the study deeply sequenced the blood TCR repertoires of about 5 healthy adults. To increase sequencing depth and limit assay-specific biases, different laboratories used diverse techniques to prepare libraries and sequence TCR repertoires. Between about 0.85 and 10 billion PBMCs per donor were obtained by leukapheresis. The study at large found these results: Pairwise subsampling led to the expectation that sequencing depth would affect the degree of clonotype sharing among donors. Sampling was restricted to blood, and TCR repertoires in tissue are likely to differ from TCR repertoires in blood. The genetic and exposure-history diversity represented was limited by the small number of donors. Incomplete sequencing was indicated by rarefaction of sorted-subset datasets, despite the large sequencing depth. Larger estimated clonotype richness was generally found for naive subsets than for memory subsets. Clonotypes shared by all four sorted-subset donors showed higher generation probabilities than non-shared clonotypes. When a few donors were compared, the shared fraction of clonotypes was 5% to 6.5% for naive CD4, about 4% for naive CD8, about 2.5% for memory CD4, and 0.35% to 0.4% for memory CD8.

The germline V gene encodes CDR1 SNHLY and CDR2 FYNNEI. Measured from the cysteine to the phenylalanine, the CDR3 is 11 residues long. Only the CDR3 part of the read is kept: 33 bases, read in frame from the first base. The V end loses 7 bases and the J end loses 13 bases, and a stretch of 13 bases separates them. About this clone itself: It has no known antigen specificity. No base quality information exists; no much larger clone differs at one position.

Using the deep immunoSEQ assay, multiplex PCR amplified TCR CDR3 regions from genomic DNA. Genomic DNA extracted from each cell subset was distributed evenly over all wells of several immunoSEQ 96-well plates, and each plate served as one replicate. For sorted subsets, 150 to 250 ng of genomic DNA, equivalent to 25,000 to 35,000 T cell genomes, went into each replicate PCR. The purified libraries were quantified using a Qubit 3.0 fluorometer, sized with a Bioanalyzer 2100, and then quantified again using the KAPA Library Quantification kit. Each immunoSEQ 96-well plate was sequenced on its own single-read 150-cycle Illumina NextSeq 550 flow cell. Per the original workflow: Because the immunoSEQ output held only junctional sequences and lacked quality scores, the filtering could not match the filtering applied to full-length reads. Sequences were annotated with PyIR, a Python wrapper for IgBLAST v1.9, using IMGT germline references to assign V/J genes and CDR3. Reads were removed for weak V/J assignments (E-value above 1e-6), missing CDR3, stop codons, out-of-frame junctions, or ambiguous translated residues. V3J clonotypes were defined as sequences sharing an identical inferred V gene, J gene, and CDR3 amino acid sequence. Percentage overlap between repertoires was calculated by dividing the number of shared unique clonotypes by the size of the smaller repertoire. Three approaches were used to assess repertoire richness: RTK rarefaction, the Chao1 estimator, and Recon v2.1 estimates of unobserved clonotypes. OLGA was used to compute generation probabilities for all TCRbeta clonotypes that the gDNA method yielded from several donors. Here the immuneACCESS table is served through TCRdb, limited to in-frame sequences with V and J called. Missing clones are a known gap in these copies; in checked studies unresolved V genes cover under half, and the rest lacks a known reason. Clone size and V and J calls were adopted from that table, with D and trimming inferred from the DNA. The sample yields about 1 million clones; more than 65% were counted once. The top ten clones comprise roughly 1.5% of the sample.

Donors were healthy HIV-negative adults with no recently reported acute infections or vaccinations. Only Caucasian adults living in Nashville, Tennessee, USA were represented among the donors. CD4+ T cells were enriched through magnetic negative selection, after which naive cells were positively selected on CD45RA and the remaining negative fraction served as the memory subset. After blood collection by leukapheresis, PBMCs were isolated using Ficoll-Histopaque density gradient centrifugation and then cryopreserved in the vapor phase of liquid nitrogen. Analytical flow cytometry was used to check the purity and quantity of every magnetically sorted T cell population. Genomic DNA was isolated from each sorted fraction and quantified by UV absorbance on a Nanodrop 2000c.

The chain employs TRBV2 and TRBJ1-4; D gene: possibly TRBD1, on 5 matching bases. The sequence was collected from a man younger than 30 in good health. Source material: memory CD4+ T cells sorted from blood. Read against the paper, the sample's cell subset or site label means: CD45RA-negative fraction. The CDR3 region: CASTLRGGLFF. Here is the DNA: TGTGCCAGCACCCTACGGGGGGGACTGTTTTTT.